The 15 T cell receptor beta chains reported below all come from one sample, sequenced in a study of regulatory T cells in long-lasting Graves disease (dated by TCRdb to the early 2020s). The time point tag for this specimen amounts to: newly diagnosed GD, antithyroid drugs for less than 3 months. For both TCR sequencing and RNA sequencing, RNA was extracted from PBMCs in TRIzol. Libraries came from multiplex PCR. Sequencing relied on an Illumina HiSeq 4000. CDR3 regions were amplified by Arm-PCR with iRepertoire HTBI primers to construct TCR beta libraries. TCRdb reworked the public reads: Q25 trimming with fastp, MiXCR clone assembly, productive beta chains retained. When rows share a CDR3 protein, they turn into one entry using the most common DNA and genes. This sample is represented by 500,000 to 700,000 distinct CDR3 sequences; approximately 15% of them were singletons. 18% of the sample rests with the top ten.

These data are also associated with another study on T cells in Graves' hyperthyroidism and ophthalmopathy.

The material was peripheral blood mononuclear cells (PBMCs), obtained at new diagnosis, from a patient treated with antithyroid drugs. Every receptor here comes from a woman in her thirties with Graves disease. Donor details come from another sample of the same person, matched by shared clones.

This clonotype has ten or more counts. The chain is built from TRBV12-3 or TRBV12-4 and TRBJ1-3; D gene ambiguous. Trimming cost V 5 bases and J 4 bases, with 12 bases left between them. The CDR3 has 14 amino acids. DNA for the CDR3: TGTGCCAGCAGTCTCACAGTTCCGGGAAACACCATATATTTT. Its translation: CASSLTVPGNTIYF.

The rearrangement links TRBV12-3 or TRBV12-4 to TRBJ2-3, with 13 bases identical to TRBD2. The trim removed 6 bases at V and 4 bases at J, leaving 10 bases unmatched. This CDR3 comprises 17 residues. In DNA form, the CDR3 reads TGTGCCAGCAGACCGCGACTAGCGGGAGGTTCCGCAGATACGCAGTATTTT. The encoded protein is CASRPRLAGGSADTQYF.

This clonotype appeared once. The V call is TRBV20-1, the J call TRBJ1-1, with a possible D match to TRBD1 (5 bases). The CDR3 loop spans 15 amino acids. The V gene lost 2 bases and the J gene lost 1 base, with 14 bases spanning the gap. Per the germline V gene, CDR1 is DFQATT and CDR2 is SNEGSKA (reference sequence). In DNA form, the CDR3 reads TGCAGTGCTAGACTTCGGTGGGGCCCGAACACTGAAGCTTTCTTT. Translating gives CSARLRWGPNTEAFF.

There are many counts of this clonotype. V is TRBV28 and J is TRBJ1-1; D call uncertain. The CDR3 loop spans 14 amino acids. V gave up 2 bases and J gave up 2 bases, with 9 bases separating them. Germline V gives CDR1 MDHEN, CDR2 SYDVKM. The CDR3 nucleotides are TGTGCCAGCAGTTTAATCACTGGCAACACTGAAGCTTTCTTT. This encodes CASSLITGNTEAFF.

The V and J genes are TRBV19 and TRBJ2-5; D remains ambiguous. CDR1 and CDR2 (germline): LNHDA, SQIVND (reference sequence). This CDR3 contains 13 residues. V was pared by 4 bases and J by 1 base, with 7 bases between. CDR3: CASSRAFQETQYF. The CDR3 nucleotides are TGTGCCAGTAGTAGGGCGTTCCAAGAGACCCAGTACTTC.

This clonotype was observed at least ten times. The rearrangement joins TRBV7-2 to TRBJ1-2; D is perhaps TRBD1 (5 bases). CDR3 length equals 13 residues. Germline values: CDR1 SGHTA, CDR2 FQGNSA. The ends were cut back, 0 bases at V and 6 bases at J, with 8 bases in the middle. The CDR3 loop reads CASSLAQGDGYTF. The DNA of the CDR3 is TGTGCCAGCAGCTTAGCGCAGGGAGATGGCTACACCTTC. Full variable domain (outside the CDR3, taken from reference TRBV7-2 and TRBJ1-2): GAGVSQSPSNKVTEKGKDVELRCDPISGHTALYWYRQSLGQGLEFLIYFQGNSAPDKSGLPSDRFSAERTGGSVSTLTIQRTQQEDSAVYLCASSLAQGDGYTFGSGTRLTVV.

The chain joins TRBV12-3 or TRBV12-4 to TRBJ1-2; 7 bases align to TRBD1. J lost 4 bases, V lost 6 bases, and 20 bases had no gene match. CDR3 length: 18 residues. CDR3 in amino acids: CASSSIPAGTGEAYGYTF. The CDR3 DNA reads TGTGCCAGCAGCTCCATCCCAGCCGGAACAGGGGAGGCCTATGGCTACACCTTC.

CDR3 sequence reads: CASSQWSQTGNTEAFF. The CDR3, as DNA: TGTGCCAGCAGCCAATGGTCACAAACAGGGAACACTGAAGCTTTCTTT. The V gene is TRBV3-1, the J gene TRBJ1-1; D is possibly TRBD1 (5 bases). Trimming left V 2 bases short and J 1 base short, with 14 bases between. The CDR3 totals 16 residues. Germline CDR1 is LGHDT and CDR2 is YNNKEL (reference sequence).

This clonotype was counted at least ten times. The V call is TRBV7-2, the J call TRBJ2-2, with D tentatively TRBD2 (7 bases). The CDR3 sequence is 17 residues long. Germline-derived CDR1 and CDR2 are SGHTA and FQGNSA. V lost 6 bases and J lost 2, with 19 bases in between. CDR3 nucleotide sequence: TGTGCCAGCAGTCTAGGGGGGGGACAATTAAACACCGGGGAGCTGTTTTTT. This sequence encodes CASSLGGGQLNTGELFF.

The chain joins TRBV20-1 to TRBJ2-3; 10 bases line up with TRBD2. With V trimmed by 1 base and J by 2 bases, 12 bases remained unmatched. This CDR3 has 18 residues. Germline V gene data show CDR1 as DFQATT and CDR2 as SNEGSKA (reference sequence). The CDR3: CSARVSSGREYPTDTQYF. CDR3 coding DNA: TGCAGTGCTAGAGTCAGCAGCGGGAGGGAATACCCCACAGATACGCAGTATTTT.

This clonotype has just a few counts. The rearrangement uses TRBV7-9 and TRBJ2-7; D is unresolved. Germline CDR1 SEHNR, CDR2 FQNEAQ (reference sequence). V was pared by 5 bases and J by 7 bases, with 15 bases between. The CDR3 spans 13 residues. The CDR3 spells CASSNSGPREQYF. CDR3 in DNA: TGTGCCAGCAGCAACTCCGGGCCTCGGGAGCAGTACTTC.

Remarks on this clonotype: This may be a read error, as it is one base from a much larger clone. The rearrangement links TRBV6-1 to TRBJ2-7; 7 positions agree with TRBD1. Germline values: CDR1 MNHNS, CDR2 SASEGT. This CDR3 comprises 19 residues. Germline trimming cut 4 bases from V and 7 bases from J; bases unmatched to any gene: 25. The CDR3 DNA reads TGTGCCAGCAGTGTTACCAGGTCGACAGGGCCGACGAAGGGGGTTGAGCAGTACTTC. It codes for CASSVTRSTGPTKGVEQYF.

In its sample, this clonotype was seen a few times. This sequence joins TRBV24-1 and TRBJ1-2, with D unresolved. Looked up from germline, CDR1 is KGHDR and CDR2 is SFDVKD. This CDR3 is built from 12 residues. The V end was cut by 1 base, the J end by 5 bases, with 4 bases between. CDR3 in DNA: TGTGCCACCAGTGATTTTATGTATGGCTACACCTTC. It yields the protein CATSDFMYGYTF.

This clonotype was picked up many times. The V call is TRBV7-3, the J call TRBJ1-1; maybe TRBD1 (6 bases). This CDR3 comprises 14 residues. Trimming left V 6 bases short and J 11 bases short, with 22 bases between. Germline V lookup: CDR1 SGHTA, CDR2 FQGTGA. The CDR3 here is CASSPQGGGGGAFF. The CDR3 DNA follows: TGTGCCAGCAGTCCACAGGGAGGGGGGGGCGGTGCTTTCTTT.

This clonotype showed up just a few times. This chain connects TRBV2 to TRBJ1-5; D remains ambiguous. CDR1 is SNHLY and CDR2 is FYNNEI in the germline V gene. Trimming cost V 6 bases and J 7 bases, with 16 bases left between them. The CDR3 consists of 14 residues. CDR3 in DNA: TGTGCCAGCAGGCCACTGCTACTTACACAGCCCCAGCATTTT. It is translated as CASRPLLLTQPQHF.